This entry is about one T cell receptor (beta chain). This sample was included in a study of blood T cell repertoires in COVID-19. Assay: immunoSEQ multiplex PCR; the TCRdb copy retains only in-frame clones and omits some. The sample carries about 210,000 clones, about 86% recorded once. Sequencing was done on a sample of peripheral blood. The sequence was obtained from a woman aged 45-65 years with acute or convalescent COVID-19.

CDR3 bases: TGTGCCAGCAGTTATTTGGTGACAGGGCCTAACTATGGCTACACCTTC. Translated, it gives CASSYLVTGPNYGYTF. The chain couples TRBV6-5 to TRBJ1-2; 7 positions agree with TRBD1. Germline CDR1 is MNHEY and CDR2 is SVGAGI. The CDR3 runs 16 residues. The V and J ends lost 3 bases and 0 bases, in that order; junction bases with no gene match: 7.